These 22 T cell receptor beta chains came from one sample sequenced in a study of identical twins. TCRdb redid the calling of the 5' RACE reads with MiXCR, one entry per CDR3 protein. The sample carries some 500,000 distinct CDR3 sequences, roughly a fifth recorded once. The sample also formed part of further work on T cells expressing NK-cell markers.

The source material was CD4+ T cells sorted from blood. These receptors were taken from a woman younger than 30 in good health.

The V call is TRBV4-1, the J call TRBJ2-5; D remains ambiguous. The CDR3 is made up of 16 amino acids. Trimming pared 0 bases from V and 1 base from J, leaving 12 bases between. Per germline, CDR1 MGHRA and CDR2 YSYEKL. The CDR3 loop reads CASSQDWPVVQETQYF. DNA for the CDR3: TGCGCCAGCAGCCAAGATTGGCCAGTCGTCCAAGAGACCCAGTACTTC.

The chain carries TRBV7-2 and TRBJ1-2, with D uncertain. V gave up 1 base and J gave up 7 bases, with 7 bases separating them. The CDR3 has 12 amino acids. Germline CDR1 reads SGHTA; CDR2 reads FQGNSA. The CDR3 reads CASSLVLGGYTF. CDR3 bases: TGTGCCAGCAGCTTAGTCCTGGGTGGCTACACCTTC.

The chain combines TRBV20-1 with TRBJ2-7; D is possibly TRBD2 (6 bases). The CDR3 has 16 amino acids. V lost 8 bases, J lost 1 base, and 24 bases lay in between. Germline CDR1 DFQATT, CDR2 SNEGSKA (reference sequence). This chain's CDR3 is CSYRTALAGTSYEQYF. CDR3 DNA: TGCAGTTACCGAACCGCTTTGGCGGGGACTTCCTACGAGCAGTACTTC.

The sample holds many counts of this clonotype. Here the CDR3 reads CSARERLAVYNEQFF. The CDR3 DNA reads TGCAGTGCTAGAGAAAGACTAGCGGTCTACAATGAGCAGTTCTTC. The chain uses TRBV20-1 and TRBJ2-1, with 9 positions matching TRBD2. The germline CDR1 and CDR2 sequences are DFQATT and SNEGSKA (reference sequence). The CDR3 has 15 residues. V lost 0 bases, J lost 3 bases, and 3 bases stayed unmatched.

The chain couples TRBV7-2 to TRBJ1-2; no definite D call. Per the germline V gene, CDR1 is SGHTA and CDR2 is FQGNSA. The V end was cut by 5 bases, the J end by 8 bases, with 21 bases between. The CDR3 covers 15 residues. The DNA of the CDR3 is TGTGCCAGCAGCGCCTCCCGGTCGGGGATAAGAGGCTACACCTTC. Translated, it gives CASSASRSGIRGYTF.

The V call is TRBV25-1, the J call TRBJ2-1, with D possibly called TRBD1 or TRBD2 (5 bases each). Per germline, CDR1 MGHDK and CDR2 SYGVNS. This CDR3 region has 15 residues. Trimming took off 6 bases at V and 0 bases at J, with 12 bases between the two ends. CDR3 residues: CASRDGTVSYNEQFF. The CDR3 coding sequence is TGTGCCAGCAGGGACGGGACGGTCTCCTACAATGAGCAGTTCTTC.

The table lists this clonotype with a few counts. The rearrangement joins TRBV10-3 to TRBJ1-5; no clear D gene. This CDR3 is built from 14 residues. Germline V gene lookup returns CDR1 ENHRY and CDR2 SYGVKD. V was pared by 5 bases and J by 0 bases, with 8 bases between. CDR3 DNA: TGTGCCATCAGTAAAATAGATAGCAATCAGCCCCAGCATTTT. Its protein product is CAISKIDSNQPQHF.

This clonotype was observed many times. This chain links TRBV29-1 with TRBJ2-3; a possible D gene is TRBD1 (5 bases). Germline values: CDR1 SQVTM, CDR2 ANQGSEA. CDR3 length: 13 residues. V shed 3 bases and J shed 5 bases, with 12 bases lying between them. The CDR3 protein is CSVEKGKRDTQYF. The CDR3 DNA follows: TGCAGCGTTGAGAAGGGGAAAAGAGATACGCAGTATTTT.

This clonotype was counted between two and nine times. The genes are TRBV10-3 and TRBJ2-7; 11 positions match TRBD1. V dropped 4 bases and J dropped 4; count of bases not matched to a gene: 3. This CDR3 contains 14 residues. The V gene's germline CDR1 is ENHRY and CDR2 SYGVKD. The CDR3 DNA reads TGTGCCATCAGTGGGACAGGGGGCCGGTACGAGCAGTACTTC. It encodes CAISGTGGRYEQYF.

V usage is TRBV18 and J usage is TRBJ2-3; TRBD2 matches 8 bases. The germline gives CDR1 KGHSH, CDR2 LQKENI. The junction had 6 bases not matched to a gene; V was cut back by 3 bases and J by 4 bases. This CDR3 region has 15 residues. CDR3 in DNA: TGTGCCAGCTCACCTACGAGCGGGAGTTCAGATACGCAGTATTTT. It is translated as CASSPTSGSSDTQYF.

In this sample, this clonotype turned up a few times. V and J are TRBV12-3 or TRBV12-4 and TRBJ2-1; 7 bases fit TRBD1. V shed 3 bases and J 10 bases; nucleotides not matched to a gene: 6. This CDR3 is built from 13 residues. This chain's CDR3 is CASSFRGGGEQFF. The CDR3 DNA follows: TGTGCCAGCAGTTTTCGAGGGGGCGGGGAGCAGTTCTTC.

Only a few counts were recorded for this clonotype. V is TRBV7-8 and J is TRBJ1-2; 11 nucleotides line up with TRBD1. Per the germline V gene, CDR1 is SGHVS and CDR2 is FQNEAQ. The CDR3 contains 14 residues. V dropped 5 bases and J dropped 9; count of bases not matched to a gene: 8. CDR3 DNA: TGTGCCAGCAGCCGCGGGACAGGGGGAAGGCGCTACACCTTC. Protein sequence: CASSRGTGGRRYTF.

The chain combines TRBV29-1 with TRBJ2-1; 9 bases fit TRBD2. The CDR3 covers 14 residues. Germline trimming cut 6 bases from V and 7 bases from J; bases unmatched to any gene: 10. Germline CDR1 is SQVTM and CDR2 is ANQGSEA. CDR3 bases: TGCAGCGTCGGGAGAGGGCTAGCGGGGAATGAGCAGTTCTTC. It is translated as CSVGRGLAGNEQFF.

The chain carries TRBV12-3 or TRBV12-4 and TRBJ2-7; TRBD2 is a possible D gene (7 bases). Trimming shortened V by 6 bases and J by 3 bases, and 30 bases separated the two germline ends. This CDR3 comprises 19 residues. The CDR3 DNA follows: TGTGCCAGCAGGGACTCACGGCGGGGGCAGCTCTATGAGAGCTACGAGCAGTACTTC. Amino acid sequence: CASRDSRRGQLYESYEQYF.

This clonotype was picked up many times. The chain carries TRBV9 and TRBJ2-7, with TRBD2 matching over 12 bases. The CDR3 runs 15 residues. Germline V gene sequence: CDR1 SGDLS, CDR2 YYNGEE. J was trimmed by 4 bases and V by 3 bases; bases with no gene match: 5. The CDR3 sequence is CASSAGLAGRYEQYF. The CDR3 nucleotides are TGTGCCAGCAGCGCCGGACTAGCGGGGAGGTACGAGCAGTACTTC.

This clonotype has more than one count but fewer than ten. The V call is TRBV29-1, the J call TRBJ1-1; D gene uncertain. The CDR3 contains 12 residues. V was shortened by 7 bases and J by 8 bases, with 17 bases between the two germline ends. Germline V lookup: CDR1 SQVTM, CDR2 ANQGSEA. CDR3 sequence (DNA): TGCAGCGCCCAGGAGCTGGATTCCGAAGCTTTCTTT. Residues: CSAQELDSEAFF.

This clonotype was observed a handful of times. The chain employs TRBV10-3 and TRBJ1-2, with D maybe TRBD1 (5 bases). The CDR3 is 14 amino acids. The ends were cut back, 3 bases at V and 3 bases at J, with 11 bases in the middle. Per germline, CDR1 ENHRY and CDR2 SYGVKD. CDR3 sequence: CAISESGAHYGYTF. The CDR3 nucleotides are TGTGCCATCAGTGAATCTGGGGCCCACTATGGCTACACCTTC.

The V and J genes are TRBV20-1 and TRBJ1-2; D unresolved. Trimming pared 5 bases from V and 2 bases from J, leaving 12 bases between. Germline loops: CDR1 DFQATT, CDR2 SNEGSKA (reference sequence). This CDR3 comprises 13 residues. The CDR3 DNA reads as TGCAGTGCTGGACGGGGAGAAAACTATGGCTACACCTTC. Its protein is CSAGRGENYGYTF.

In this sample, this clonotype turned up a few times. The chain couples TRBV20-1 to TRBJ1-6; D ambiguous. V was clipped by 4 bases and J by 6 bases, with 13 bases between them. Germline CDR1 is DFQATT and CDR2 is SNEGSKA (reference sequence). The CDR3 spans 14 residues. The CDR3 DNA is TGCAGTGCTAAAGTCGTACCGCCTAATTCACCCCTCCACTTT. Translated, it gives CSAKVVPPNSPLHF.

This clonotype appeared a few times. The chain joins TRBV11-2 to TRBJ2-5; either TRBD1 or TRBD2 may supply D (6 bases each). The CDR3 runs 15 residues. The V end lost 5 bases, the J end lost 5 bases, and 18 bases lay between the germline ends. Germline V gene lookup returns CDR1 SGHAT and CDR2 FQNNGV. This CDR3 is CASSIQGGRGETQYF. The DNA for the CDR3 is TGTGCCAGCAGCATCCAAGGGGGGCGCGGGGAGACCCAGTACTTC. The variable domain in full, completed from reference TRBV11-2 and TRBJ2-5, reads EAGVAQSPRYKIIEKRQSVAFWCNPISGHATLYWYQQILGQGPKLLIQFQNNGVVDDSQLPKDRFSAERLKGVDSTLKIQPAKLEDSAVYLCASSIQGGRGETQYFGPGTRLLVL.

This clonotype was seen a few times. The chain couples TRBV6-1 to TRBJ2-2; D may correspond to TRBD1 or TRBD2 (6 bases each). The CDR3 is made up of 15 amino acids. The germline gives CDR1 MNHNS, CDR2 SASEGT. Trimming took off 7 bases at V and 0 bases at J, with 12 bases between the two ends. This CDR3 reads CASIKGGPNTGELFF. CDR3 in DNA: TGTGCCAGCATAAAGGGGGGCCCGAACACCGGGGAGCTGTTTTTT.

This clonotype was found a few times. The CDR3 loop reads CASSFPGRPDTEAFF. The CDR3 region has the DNA TGCGCCAGCAGCTTTCCCGGGAGGCCGGACACTGAAGCTTTCTTT. The chain recombines TRBV5-1 with TRBJ1-1, with D unresolved. Between the trimmed V and J ends, which lost 2 bases and 3 bases, there was a span of 14 bases. The CDR3 consists of 15 residues. CDR1 is SGHRS, CDR2 YFSETQ, per germline. Using reference TRBV5-1 and TRBJ1-1 for the parts outside the CDR3, the full variable domain is KAGVTQTPRYLIKTRGQQVTLSCSPISGHRSVSWYQQTPGQGLQFLFEYFSETQRNKGNFPGRFSGRQFSNSRSEMNVSTLELGDSALYLCASSFPGRPDTEAFFGQGTRLTVV.